Following are 20 T cell receptor beta chains from one sample sequenced in a study of early T cells in non-severe SARS-CoV-2 infection. From the 5' RACE reads, TCRdb called clonotypes with MiXCR, one entry per CDR3 protein. The sample lists around 93,000 distinct CDR3 sequences, 9.5% to 15% occurring once. The sample consisted of whole blood, taken at baseline. These receptors were obtained from an adult who was a healthcare worker with PCR-confirmed SARS-CoV-2 infection or an uninfected control (not recorded which).

This clonotype was picked up many times. The CDR3 DNA reads as TGTGCCAGCAGCTCCGGTTGGGAGGAAAGTGGGACAGATACGCAGTATTTT. Translated, it gives CASSSGWEESGTDTQYF. The genes are TRBV5-4 and TRBJ2-3, with a possible D match to TRBD2 (6 bases). V lost 3 bases and J 3 bases, leaving 20 bases between the germline ends. This CDR3 comprises 17 residues. Germline lookup yields CDR1 SGHNT and CDR2 YYREEE (reference sequence).

The genes are TRBV19 and TRBJ2-2, with TRBD1 matching 9 bases. Germline V CDR1 and CDR2: LNHDA, SQIVND (reference sequence). The CDR3 contains 14 residues. CDR3 in DNA: TGTGCGGGAGGGACAGGGTTCAACACCGGGGAGCTGTTTTTT. Translation gives CAGGTGFNTGELFF.

The V and J genes are TRBV28 and TRBJ2-1; TRBD2 might be the D (5 bases). Deletions cut 2 bases from V and 4 bases from J, with 12 bases between. Germline CDR1 MDHEN, CDR2 SYDVKM. This CDR3 region has 15 residues. The CDR3 bases are TGTGCCAGCAGTTTAGACGCTCGGGATTACAATGAGCAGTTCTTC. Its translation is CASSLDARDYNEQFF.

This clonotype was counted only a few times. The genes are TRBV14 and TRBJ1-1; D unresolved. V dropped 1 base and J dropped 8 bases, with 2 bases sitting between them. Germline lookup yields CDR1 SGHDN and CDR2 FVKESK. The CDR3 is made up of 10 amino acids. CDR3 amino acids: CASSQVEAFF. The CDR3 DNA reads TGTGCCAGCAGCCAAGTCGAAGCTTTCTTT.

This clonotype was seen only a few times. CDR3 DNA: TGTGCCAGCAGTTTTCGGGGGGGCACCTACGAGCAGTACTTC. Translation: CASSFRGGTYEQYF. This rearrangement joins TRBV27 to TRBJ2-7; 8 nucleotides match TRBD2. The CDR3 is 14 amino acids. Losses at the gene ends were 3 bases for V and 2 bases for J; bases not matched to a gene: 3. Germline V gene data show CDR1 as MNHEY and CDR2 as SMNVEV (reference sequence).

V and J are TRBV20-1 and TRBJ2-1; 12 bases match TRBD1. Losses at the gene ends were 6 bases for V and 8 bases for J; bases not matched to a gene: 14. Germline lookup yields CDR1 DFQATT and CDR2 SNEGSKA (reference sequence). The CDR3 runs to 16 residues. CDR3 residues: CSARNFRDRGPDEQFF. As DNA, the CDR3 is TGCAGTGCGCGGAACTTCCGGGACAGGGGGCCCGATGAGCAGTTCTTC.

Ten or more counts support this clonotype. The chain employs TRBV24-1 and TRBJ2-3; D is undetermined. This CDR3 has 16 residues. V was trimmed by 3 bases and J by 1 base, leaving 13 bases between them. The germline CDR1 and CDR2 sequences are KGHDR and SFDVKD. As DNA, the CDR3 is TGTGCCACCAGTGATCCCCAAGCATATGGCACAGATACGCAGTATTTT. Protein: CATSDPQAYGTDTQYF.

The chain combines TRBV9 with TRBJ2-5; D uncertain. From germline, CDR1 is SGDLS and CDR2 YYNGEE. Trimming took off 4 bases at V and 4 bases at J, with 17 bases between the two ends. The CDR3 spans 15 residues. The CDR3 region is CASSPRQTKGETQYF. The CDR3 DNA reads TGTGCCAGCAGCCCACGCCAGACCAAGGGAGAGACCCAGTACTTC.

This clonotype was counted ten times or more. CDR3 DNA: TGTGCCAGTAGGGGGGATACAGATACGCAGTATTTT. Protein sequence: CASRGDTDTQYF. This sequence joins TRBV19 and TRBJ2-3, with D tentatively TRBD1 or TRBD2 (5 bases each). Germline values: CDR1 LNHDA, CDR2 SQIVND (reference sequence). The CDR3 loop spans 12 amino acids. V was cut by 6 bases and J by 3 bases, with 7 bases left in between.

This clonotype ranks as medium-sized (0.01 to 0.1%). V is TRBV6-8 and J is TRBJ1-3, with 7 nucleotides matching TRBD1. CDR1 and CDR2 (germline): MNHGY, SAAAGT. This CDR3 is 14 amino acids long. Trimming cost V 11 bases and J 0 bases; bases outside gene matches: 7. Here the CDR3 reads CAPRGQDSGNTIYF. The DNA of the CDR3 is TGTGCCCCGCGTGGACAGGACTCTGGAAACACCATATATTTT.

The chain carries TRBV15 and TRBJ1-1, with D perhaps TRBD1 (5 bases). The CDR3 contains 16 residues. Germline CDR1 LNHNV, CDR2 YYDKDF (reference sequence). V lost 4 bases and J lost 6, with 21 bases in between. The CDR3 nucleotides are TGTGCCACCAGCACCTACTCTGGGTGGCGAGGGGCTGAAGCTTTCTTT. Translated: CATSTYSGWRGAEAFF. Using reference TRBV15 and TRBJ1-1 for the parts outside the CDR3, the full variable domain is DAMVIQNPRYQVTQFGKPVTLSCSQTLNHNVMYWYQQKSSQAPKLLFHYYDKDFNNEADTPDNFQSRRPNTSFCFLDIRSPGLGDTAMYLCATSTYSGWRGAEAFFGQGTRLTVV.

This chain links TRBV27 with TRBJ2-3; 9 positions match TRBD2. Germline V lookup: CDR1 MNHEY, CDR2 SMNVEV (reference sequence). The CDR3 has 16 amino acids. V was pared by 6 bases and J by 6 bases, with 13 bases of the junction left unmatched. The CDR3: CASSKMGGRASDTQYF. The CDR3, as DNA: TGTGCCAGCAGCAAGATGGGCGGGAGGGCCTCGGATACGCAGTATTTT.

This clonotype was detected ten times or more. The chain combines TRBV20-1 with TRBJ2-7; 10 bases are a match to TRBD1. Trimming cost V 7 bases and J 3 bases; bases outside gene matches: 6. The CDR3 has 13 residues. Germline assignment: CDR1 DFQATT and CDR2 SNEGSKA (reference sequence). The CDR3 coding sequence is TGCAGTGTGCTGGGACAGGGGAACTACGAGCAGTACTTC. The encoded protein is CSVLGQGNYEQYF.

The CDR3 region has the DNA TGTGCCAGCAGCGTAGCTCTCGCGGGAGGTGTCAATGAGCAGTTCTTC. Translated: CASSVALAGGVNEQFF. This chain links TRBV9 with TRBJ2-1, with 8 bases aligning to TRBD2. Germline CDR1 and CDR2: SGDLS and YYNGEE. This CDR3 region has 16 residues. V shed 0 bases and J 6 bases; nucleotides not matched to a gene: 8.

This clonotype was detected a few times. This chain connects TRBV30 to TRBJ2-3, with D possibly being TRBD1 (5 bases). The CDR3 contains 13 residues. Germline lookup yields CDR1 GTSNPN and CDR2 SVGIG (reference sequence). With 3 bases removed from V and 2 bases from J, the gap between germline ends came to 9 bases. CDR3 sequence: CAWRVTVTDTQYF. CDR3 DNA: TGTGCCTGGAGGGTGACAGTCACAGATACGCAGTATTTT.

The V gene is TRBV3-1, the J gene TRBJ1-4; 8 nucleotides align to TRBD1. Germline CDR1 reads LGHDT; CDR2 reads YNNKEL (reference sequence). The CDR3 covers 15 residues. V shed 2 bases, J shed 2 bases, and the junction held 1 base outside the gene matches. CDR3 sequence (DNA): TGTGCCAGCAGCCAACGACAGGGGACTAATGAAAAACTGTTTTTT. This translates into CASSQRQGTNEKLFF. The full variable domain, completed using reference TRBV3-1 and TRBJ1-4, is DTAVSQTPKYLVTQMGNDKSIKCEQNLGHDTMYWYKQDSKKFLKIMFSYNNKELIINETVPNRFSPKSPDKAHLNLHINSLELGDSAVYFCASSQRQGTNEKLFFGSGTQLSVL.

The chain carries TRBV7-9 and TRBJ2-7; perhaps TRBD2 as D (5 bases). V lost 5 bases and J lost 1, with 9 bases in between. Germline loops: CDR1 SEHNR, CDR2 FQNEAQ (reference sequence). There are 13 residues in the CDR3. The CDR3 region has the DNA TGTGCCAGCAGCAGCGGACCGTCCTACGAGCAGTACTTC. Amino acids: CASSSGPSYEQYF.

V gene TRBV4-1 combines with J gene TRBJ2-1, with unresolved D. Germline V gene lookup returns CDR1 MGHRA and CDR2 YSYEKL. Trimming removed 6 bases at V and 6 bases at J, with 15 bases between. The CDR3 runs to 14 residues. CDR3 loop: CASRGRRKPNEQFF. In DNA form, the CDR3 reads TGCGCCAGCAGGGGCCGTCGGAAACCCAATGAGCAGTTCTTC.

This clonotype appeared a few times. The rearrangement joins TRBV11-3 to TRBJ2-7; a weak D match, TRBD1 (7 bases). The CDR3 contains 14 residues. Germline CDR1 reads SGHNT; CDR2 reads YENEEA. V lost 3 bases and J 3 bases, leaving 12 bases between the germline ends. The CDR3 sequence is CASSLQGGGYEQYF. The CDR3 DNA reads TGTGCCAGCAGCTTGCAGGGGGGCGGCTACGAGCAGTACTTC.

The sample holds a few counts of this clonotype. V and J are TRBV24-1 and TRBJ2-6; D may be TRBD2 (5 bases). The CDR3 runs to 16 residues. CDR1 KGHDR and CDR2 SFDVKD come from the germline V gene. V gave up 3 bases and J gave up 2 bases, with 10 bases separating them. CDR3 coding DNA: TGTGCCACCAGTGATCCGGGGTGGACTGGGGCCAACGTCCTGACTTTC. Protein product: CATSDPGWTGANVLTF.